The entry below gives a single T cell receptor (beta chain) sequence along with its context. Unique molecular identifiers featured in how the TCRbeta library was prepared. Each CDR3 protein gets one entry after TCRdb re-called the PCR reads with MiXCR. The table includes roughly 200,000 distinct CDR3 sequences, approximately 6.3% detected once. This sample stems from a study of T-cell reconstitution after alpha-beta-depleted transplantation in children. Germline CDR1 and CDR2: WNHNN and SYGVQD (reference sequence). V lost 6 bases, J lost 8 bases, and 14 bases stayed unmatched. This CDR3 has 16 residues.

The V and J genes are TRBV10-1 and TRBJ2-1, with 9 bases fitting TRBD2. This TCR was recovered from a boy aged 2-15 years with acute lymphoblastic leukemia, due to receive a stem cell transplant. The sequencing here drew on PBMCs, taken before TCRalphabeta/CD19-depleted stem cell transplant. CDR3: CASSGRVAGAGDEQFF. CDR3 DNA sequence: TGCGCCAGCAGCGGGAGGGTAGCGGGGGCCGGGGATGAGCAGTTCTTC.